The present TCR beta chain was sequenced within a study of shared clonotypes between healthy human individuals. Sorted-subset replicate PCRs used roughly 180 ng DNA, about 30,000 T cell genomes. Clones were sequenced by immunoSEQ multiplex PCR, and TCRdb holds only the in-frame ones, with some missing. The table shows roughly 1,000,000 clones, with 70% to 80% occurring only once. A word on this clone: No antigen is known for it.

Study-wide findings and caveats: Estimated clonotype richness was generally higher in naive than memory subsets. Among non-shared clonotypes, generation probabilities were lower than among those shared by all four donors.

The sample consisted of memory CD4+ T cells from PBMCs. The subset is: CD45RA-negative fraction. This receptor was identified in a man between 18 and 29 years old in good health. Some clones in this sample may be carry-over from other donors' samples.

The DNA of the CDR3 is TGCGCCAGCAGCTTCAACGGTGCTAACTATGGCTACACCTTC. This gives the protein CASSFNGANYGYTF. This chain connects TRBV5-1 to TRBJ1-2; unclear D gene. CDR1 SGHRS and CDR2 YFSETQ come from the germline V gene. The CDR3 sequence is 14 residues long. Trimming took 2 bases from V and 0 from J, leaving 8 bases between them.